Detailed here is one T cell receptor beta chain. The target antigen is unknown. The sample belongs to a study of cytomegalovirus exposure and HLA in healthy donors. Study-level results: Later analysis demonstrated an association between a missense DCLRE1C variant and TCR beta V- and J-gene trimming. Sequences of the TCR beta chain were said to predict the HLA-A and HLA-B alleles of most subjects accurately.

Both 60 Vbeta primers and 13 Jbeta primers went into the PCR. The table came from immunoSEQ multiplex PCR; TCRdb's copy has only in-frame clones and leaves some out. The profile shows 150,000 to 200,000 clones, approximately 73% of them singletons. V was trimmed by 6 bases and J by 5 bases, leaving 21 bases between them. Germline CDR1 SGHRS, CDR2 YFSETQ. The CDR3 contains 16 residues. This sequence was found in a young woman in good health and CMV-seropositive. Source material: PBMCs. The chain couples TRBV5-1 to TRBJ1-5, with D uncertain. CDR3 sequence reads: CASMPGPSAGDQPQHF. The CDR3 DNA sequence: TGCGCCAGCATGCCCGGGCCCAGCGCCGGGGATCAGCCCCAGCATTTT.